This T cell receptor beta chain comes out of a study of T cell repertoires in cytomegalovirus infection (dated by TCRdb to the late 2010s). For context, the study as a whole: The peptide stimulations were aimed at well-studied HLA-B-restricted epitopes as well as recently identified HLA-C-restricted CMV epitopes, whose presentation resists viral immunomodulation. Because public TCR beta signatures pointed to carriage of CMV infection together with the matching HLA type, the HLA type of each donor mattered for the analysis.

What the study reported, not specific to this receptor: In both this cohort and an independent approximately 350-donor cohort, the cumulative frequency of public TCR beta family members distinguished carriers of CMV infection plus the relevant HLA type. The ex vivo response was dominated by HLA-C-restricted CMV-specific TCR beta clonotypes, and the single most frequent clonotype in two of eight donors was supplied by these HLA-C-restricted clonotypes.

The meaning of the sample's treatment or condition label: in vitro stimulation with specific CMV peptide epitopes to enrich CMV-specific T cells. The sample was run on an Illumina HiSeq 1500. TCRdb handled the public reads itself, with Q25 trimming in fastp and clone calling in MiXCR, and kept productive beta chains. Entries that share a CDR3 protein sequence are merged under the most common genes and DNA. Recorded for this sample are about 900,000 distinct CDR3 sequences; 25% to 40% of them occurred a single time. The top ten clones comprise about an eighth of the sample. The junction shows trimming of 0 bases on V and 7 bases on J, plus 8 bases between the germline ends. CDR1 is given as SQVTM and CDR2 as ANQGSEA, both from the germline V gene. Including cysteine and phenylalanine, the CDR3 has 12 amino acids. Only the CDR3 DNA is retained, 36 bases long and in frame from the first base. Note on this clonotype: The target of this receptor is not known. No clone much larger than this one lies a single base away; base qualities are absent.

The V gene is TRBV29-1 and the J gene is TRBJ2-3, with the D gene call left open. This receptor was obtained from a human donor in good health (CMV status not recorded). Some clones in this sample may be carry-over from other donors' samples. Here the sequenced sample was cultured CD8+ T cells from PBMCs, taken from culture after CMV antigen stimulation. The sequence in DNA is TGCAGCGTTGAAGATTTCCGCTATACGCAGTATTTT. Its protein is CSVEDFRYTQYF.